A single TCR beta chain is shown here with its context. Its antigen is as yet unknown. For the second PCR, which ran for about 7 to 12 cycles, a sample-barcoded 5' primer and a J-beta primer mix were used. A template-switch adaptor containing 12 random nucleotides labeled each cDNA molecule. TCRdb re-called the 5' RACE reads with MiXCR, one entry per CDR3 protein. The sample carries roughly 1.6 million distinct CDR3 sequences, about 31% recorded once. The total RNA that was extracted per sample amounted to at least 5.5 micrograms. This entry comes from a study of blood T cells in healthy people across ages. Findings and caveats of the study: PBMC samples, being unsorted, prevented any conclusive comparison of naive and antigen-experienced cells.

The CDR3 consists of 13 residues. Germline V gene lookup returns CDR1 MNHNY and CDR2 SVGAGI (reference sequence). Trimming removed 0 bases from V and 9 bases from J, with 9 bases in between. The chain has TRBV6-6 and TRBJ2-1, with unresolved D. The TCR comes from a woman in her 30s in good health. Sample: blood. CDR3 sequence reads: CASSYSKPGEQFF. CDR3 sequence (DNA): TGTGCCAGCAGTTACTCAAAGCCGGGTGAGCAGTTCTTC.